The 15 T cell receptor beta chains given below trace back to one sample, sequenced in a study of esophageal squamous cell carcinoma under preoperative chemotherapy. As to time point: before preoperative PTX-NDP chemotherapy. TCRdb re-derived calls from the PCR reads in MiXCR, one entry per CDR3 protein. This sample has approximately 30,000 distinct CDR3 sequences, with roughly 52% found just once. This material was obtained from a patient given preoperative chemotherapy. Receptor source: a human donor with esophageal squamous cell carcinoma. The donor label of this sample is uncertain.

This clonotype is medium-sized (0.01 to 0.1%) in the sample. CDR3 DNA sequence: TGTGCCAGCAGTGACGAGCCTTTCGATACGCAGTATTTT. Translated: CASSDEPFDTQYF. The chain uses TRBV6-4 and TRBJ2-3; no firm D call. V shed 2 bases and J shed 6 bases, with 9 bases lying between them. Germline CDR1 MRHNA, CDR2 SNTAGT. The CDR3 consists of 13 residues.

As concerns this clonotype: Likely a read error: the CDR3 ends without its conserved phenylalanine or tryptophan. This sequence joins TRBV7-8 and TRBJ2-5, with D unclear. The DNA matches TRBJ2-1 better at its end, which makes the J call doubtful. CDR3 length equals 13 residues. Germline V CDR1 and CDR2: SGHVS, FQNEAQ. The DNA of the CDR3 is TGTGCCAGCAGCTTAACCGTGTCGGCGTCCCAGTTCTCG. Translation: CASSLTVSASQFS.

In this sample, this clonotype turned up many times. The V call is TRBV19, the J call TRBJ2-7; the match to TRBD1 covers 11 bases. After removal of 6 bases from V and 5 bases from J, the junction contained 3 bases not matched to a gene. The CDR3 sequence is 13 residues long. Germline V gene data show CDR1 as LNHDA and CDR2 as SQIVND (reference sequence). The CDR3 is CASSWDRGNEQYF. The CDR3 nucleotides read TGTGCCAGTAGCTGGGACAGGGGGAACGAGCAGTACTTC.

This clonotype counts as medium-sized. The chain carries TRBV6-1 and TRBJ2-1; D is unclear. The germline V gene encodes CDR1 MNHNS and CDR2 SASEGT. Trimming removed 1 base at V and 1 base at J, with 8 bases between. The CDR3 has 15 residues. The chain's CDR3 is CASSEEARSYNEQFF. CDR3 DNA sequence: TGTGCCAGCAGTGAAGAGGCGCGGTCCTACAATGAGCAGTTCTTC.

This clonotype was detected a few times. One junction end does not reproduce the germline sequence, and a read error may be involved. This chain uses TRBV7-2 with TRBJ2-3; either TRBD1 or TRBD2 may fit D (5 bases each). This CDR3 comprises 16 residues. In germline, CDR1 is SGHTA, CDR2 FQGNSA. CDR3: CASSPPGRRAKNTQYF. CDR3 bases: TGTGCCAGCAGCCCCCCGGGGCGGAGAGCCAAAAATACGCAGTATTTC.

As for this clonotype: A read error may account for a junction end that differs from germline. The chain is built from TRBV7-3 and TRBJ2-3, with TRBD2 identical over 7 bases. Germline CDR1 is SGHTA and CDR2 is FQGTGA. The CDR3 loop spans 18 amino acids. CDR3 sequence reads: CASSLGRSGSGDPDTQYF. The CDR3 region has the DNA TGTGCCAGCAGCTTGGGAAGGAGTGGGAGCGGGGACCCAGATACCCAGTATTTT.

This clonotype has at least ten counts. The chain combines TRBV7-2 with TRBJ2-2, with 11 bases fitting TRBD2. J lost 6 bases, V lost 7 bases, and 13 bases had no gene match. CDR1 is SGHTA and CDR2 is FQGNSA in the germline V gene. This CDR3 contains 17 residues. CDR3 nucleotides: TGTGCCAGCACCATGAGGGGTAGCGGGAGGGTGGCCGGGGAGCTGTTTTTT. Translated: CASTMRGSGRVAGELFF.

As regards this clonotype: Here the CDR3 omits its conserved ending phenylalanine or tryptophan, so a read error is the likely source. The DNA is left out, because the CDR3 cannot be placed on it with certainty; the CDR3 is given as TCRdb lists it. This sequence joins TRBV5-1 and TRBJ2-5; no check of the table's D call, TRBD2, against the DNA was made. The CDR3 spans 15 amino acids, including both terminal residues. The germline V gene encodes CDR1 SGHRS and CDR2 YFSETQ. CDR3 protein: CAAPRPENPPPRLQP.

Remarks on this clonotype: This CDR3 fails to terminate in the conserved phenylalanine or tryptophan, so it likely reflects a read error. The DNA is omitted, as the CDR3 cannot be located on it reliably, and the CDR3 follows TCRdb's listing. The rearrangement links TRBV7-6 to TRBJ2-5; the table's D call TRBD1 went unverified against the DNA. Both ends counted, the CDR3 spans 15 residues. CDR1 and CDR2 from the germline V gene are SGHVS and FNYEAQ. The CDR3 protein is CASSLGGGAQESQYL.

The rearrangement uses TRBV11-2 and TRBJ2-1; 9 nucleotides line up with TRBD1. V trimming: 11 bases; J trimming: 4 bases; junction bases outside the gene matches: 6. The CDR3 runs to 13 residues. Germline assignment: CDR1 SGHAT and CDR2 FQNNGV. CDR3 sequence reads: CAGTGTGYNEQFF. The CDR3 DNA is TGTGCCGGAACCGGGACAGGGTACAATGAGCAGTTCTTC. Combining the CDR3 with reference TRBV11-2 and TRBJ2-1 gives the whole variable domain EAGVAQSPRYKIIEKRQSVAFWCNPISGHATLYWYQQILGQGPKLLIQFQNNGVVDDSQLPKDRFSAERLKGVDSTLKIQPAKLEDSAVYLCAGTGTGYNEQFFGPGTRLTVL.

The chain combines TRBV5-6 with TRBJ2-7, with D perhaps TRBD1 (5 bases). Germline CDR1 reads SGHDT; CDR2 reads YYEEEE. The ends were cut back, 4 bases at V and 0 bases at J, with 14 bases in the middle. The CDR3 totals 15 residues. The CDR3 coding sequence is TGTGCCAGCAGCCGACCGACAGTTAGCTCCTACGAGCAGTACTTC. Residues: CASSRPTVSSYEQYF.

In its sample, this clonotype ranks as medium-sized. This chain links TRBV7-2 with TRBJ2-1; 11 bases are a match to TRBD2. The V segment lost 1 base and the J segment 2 bases; nucleotides outside the gene matches: 10. The CDR3 consists of 19 residues. Germline-derived CDR1 and CDR2 are SGHTA and FQGNSA. The CDR3 is CASSLVDASGRSTYNEQFF. The CDR3 bases are TGTGCCAGCAGCTTAGTGGATGCTAGCGGGAGGTCCACCTACAATGAGCAGTTCTTC.

This chain uses TRBV5-1 with TRBJ2-3; a possible D gene is TRBD2 (6 bases). V was clipped by 2 bases and J by 6 bases, with 22 bases between them. The CDR3 totals 17 residues. CDR1 is SGHRS and CDR2 is YFSETQ in the germline V gene. The CDR3 here is CASSLGPTGVGTDTQYF. CDR3 DNA sequence: TGCGCCAGCAGCTTAGGACCGACGGGAGTGGGGACGGATACGCAGTATTTT.

This clonotype was seen many times. The gene calls are TRBV6-1 and TRBJ2-1; D uncertain. Trimming removed 3 bases at V and 2 bases at J, with 11 bases between. The CDR3 extends over 15 amino acids. Per germline, CDR1 MNHNS and CDR2 SASEGT. The CDR3 nucleotides are TGTGCCAGCAGTGACGTTGGCAGCCCCTACAATGAGCAGTTCTTC. It codes for CASSDVGSPYNEQFF.

The V call is TRBV7-9, the J call TRBJ2-1, with 8 bases identical to TRBD1. J was trimmed by 10 bases and V by 3 bases; bases with no gene match: 8. The CDR3 spans 14 residues. Germline values: CDR1 SEHNR, CDR2 FQNEAQ (reference sequence). CDR3 coding DNA: TGTGCCAGCAGCTTGGTCGCGGCAGGGGGCGAGCAGTTCTTC. As protein: CASSLVAAGGEQFF.